The entry that follows covers one T cell receptor beta chain sequence. Antigen specificity is unknown. This sample stems from a study of T cell responses to AZD1222 COVID-19 vaccine. About the research overall: Pooling covered second doses at about 4 or about 12 weeks.

General study results and limits: The number of AZD1222 recipients seropositive at baseline was only five to seven. A reported finding is that nearly half of spike-specific TCRs target unmutated variant regions. Females outnumbered males among donors, who were mostly white British; clonal diversity was possibly underestimated.

The repertoire was sequenced with immunoSEQ multiplex PCR; TCRdb's copy has only in-frame clones and lacks some. The sample comprises roughly 180,000 clones, 91% of which are singletons, and approximately 2% rests with the top ten. The CDR3 is 19 amino acids. Germline lookup yields CDR1 SGHVS and CDR2 FNYEAQ. Losses at the gene ends were 2 bases for V and 0 bases for J; bases not matched to a gene: 10. This receptor was obtained from an adult in good health. The specimen was peripheral blood, collected on day 0 of AZD1222 vaccination. The chain carries TRBV7-6 and TRBJ2-7, with 13 nucleotides matching TRBD2. The CDR3 here is CASSLIVTSGGLNSYEQYF. CDR3 coding DNA: TGTGCCAGCAGCTTAATCGTGACTAGCGGGGGGTTAAACTCCTACGAGCAGTACTTC.